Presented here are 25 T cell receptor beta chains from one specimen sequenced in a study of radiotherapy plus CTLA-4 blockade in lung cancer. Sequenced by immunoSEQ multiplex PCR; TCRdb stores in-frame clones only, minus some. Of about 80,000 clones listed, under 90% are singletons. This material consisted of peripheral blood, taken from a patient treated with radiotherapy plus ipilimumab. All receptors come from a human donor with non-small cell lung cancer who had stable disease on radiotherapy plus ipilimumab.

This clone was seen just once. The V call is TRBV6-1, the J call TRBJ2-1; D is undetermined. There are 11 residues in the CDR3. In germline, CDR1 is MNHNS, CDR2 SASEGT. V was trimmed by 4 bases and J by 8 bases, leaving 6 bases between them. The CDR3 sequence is CASSVGDEQFF. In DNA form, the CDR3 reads TGTGCCAGCAGTGTAGGTGATGAGCAGTTCTTC.

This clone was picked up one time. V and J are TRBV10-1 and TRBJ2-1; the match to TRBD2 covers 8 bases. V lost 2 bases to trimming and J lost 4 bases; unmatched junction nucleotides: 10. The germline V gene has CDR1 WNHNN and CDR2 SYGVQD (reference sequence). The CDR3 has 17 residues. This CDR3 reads CASSETGAGGRYNEQFF. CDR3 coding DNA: TGCGCCAGCAGTGAGACCGGGGCGGGGGGCCGATACAATGAGCAGTTCTTC.

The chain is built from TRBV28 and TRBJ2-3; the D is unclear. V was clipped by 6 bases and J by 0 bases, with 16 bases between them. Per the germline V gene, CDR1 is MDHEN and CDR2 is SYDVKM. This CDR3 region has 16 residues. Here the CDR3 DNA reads TGTGCCAGCAGCGCATCAGGCAGATCTAGCACAGATACGCAGTATTTT. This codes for CASSASGRSSTDTQYF.

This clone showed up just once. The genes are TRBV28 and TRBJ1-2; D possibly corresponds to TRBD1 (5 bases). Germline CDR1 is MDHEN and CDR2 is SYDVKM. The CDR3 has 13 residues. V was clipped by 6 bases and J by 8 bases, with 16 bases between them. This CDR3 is CASSEGPYQGYTF. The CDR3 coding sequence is TGTGCCAGCAGCGAGGGACCTTATCAGGGCTACACCTTC.

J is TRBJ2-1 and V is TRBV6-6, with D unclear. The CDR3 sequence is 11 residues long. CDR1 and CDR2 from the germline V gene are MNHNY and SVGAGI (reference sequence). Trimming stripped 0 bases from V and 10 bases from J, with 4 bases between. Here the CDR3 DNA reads TGTGCCAGCAGTTACTCAGGAGAGCAGTTCTTC. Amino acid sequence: CASSYSGEQFF.

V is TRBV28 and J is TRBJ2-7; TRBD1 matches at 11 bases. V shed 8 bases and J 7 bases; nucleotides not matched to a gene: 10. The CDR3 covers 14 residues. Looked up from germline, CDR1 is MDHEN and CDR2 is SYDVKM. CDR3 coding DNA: TGTGCCAGCTGCGTTGGACAGGGGGCAAGGGAGCAGTACTTC. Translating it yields CASCVGQGAREQYF.

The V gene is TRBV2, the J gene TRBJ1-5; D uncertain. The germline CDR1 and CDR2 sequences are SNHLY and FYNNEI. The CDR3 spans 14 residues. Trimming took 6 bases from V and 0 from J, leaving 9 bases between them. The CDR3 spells CASRTQYSNQPQHF. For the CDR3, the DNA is TGTGCCAGCAGAACCCAGTATAGCAATCAGCCCCAGCATTTT.

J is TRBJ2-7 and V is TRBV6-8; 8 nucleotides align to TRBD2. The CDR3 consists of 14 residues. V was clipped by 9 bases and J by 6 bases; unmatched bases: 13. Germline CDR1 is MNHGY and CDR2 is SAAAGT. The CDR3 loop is CARGSGGPPGEQYF. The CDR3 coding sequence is TGTGCCAGAGGTTCGGGGGGGCCTCCCGGCGAGCAGTACTTC.

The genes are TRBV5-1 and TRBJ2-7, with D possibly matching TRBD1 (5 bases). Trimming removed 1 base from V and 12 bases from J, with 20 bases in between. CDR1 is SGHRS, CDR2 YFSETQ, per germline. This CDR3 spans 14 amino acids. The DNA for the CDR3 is TGCGCCAGCAGCTTGTTACCTTCAGGGCCTGATAGGTACTTC. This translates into CASSLLPSGPDRYF.

The CDR3 DNA is TGCGCCAGCAGCACCTCCGGGACCGGTAATTCACCCCTCCACTTT. This translates into CASSTSGTGNSPLHF. This chain uses TRBV5-1 with TRBJ1-6, with D maybe TRBD1 (5 bases). Between the trimmed V and J ends, which lost 4 bases and 6 bases, there was a span of 14 bases. The CDR3 loop spans 15 amino acids. Germline V gene data show CDR1 as SGHRS and CDR2 as YFSETQ.

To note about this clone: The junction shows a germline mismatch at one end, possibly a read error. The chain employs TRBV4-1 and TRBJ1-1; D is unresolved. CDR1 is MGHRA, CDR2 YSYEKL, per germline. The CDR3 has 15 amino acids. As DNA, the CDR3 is TGCGCCAGCGGCCAAGACTTTATCGGGAGTCGAGAAGCTTTCTTT. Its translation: CASGQDFIGSREAFF.

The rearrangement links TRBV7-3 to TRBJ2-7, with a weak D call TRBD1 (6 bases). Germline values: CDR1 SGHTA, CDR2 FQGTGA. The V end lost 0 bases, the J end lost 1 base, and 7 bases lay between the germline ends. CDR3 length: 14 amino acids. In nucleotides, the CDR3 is TGTGCCAGCAGCTTAACCGGGACATCCTACGAGCAGTACTTC. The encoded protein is CASSLTGTSYEQYF.

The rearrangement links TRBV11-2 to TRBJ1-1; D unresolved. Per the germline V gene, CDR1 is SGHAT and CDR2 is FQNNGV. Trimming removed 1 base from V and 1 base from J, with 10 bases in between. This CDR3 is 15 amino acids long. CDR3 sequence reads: CASSLVRGKNTEAFF. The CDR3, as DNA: TGTGCCAGCAGCTTAGTTCGGGGAAAGAACACTGAAGCTTTCTTT.

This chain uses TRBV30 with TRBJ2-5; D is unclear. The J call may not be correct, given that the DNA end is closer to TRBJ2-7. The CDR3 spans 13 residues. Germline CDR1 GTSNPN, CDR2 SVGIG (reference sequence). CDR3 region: CAWSRTSSYEQYF. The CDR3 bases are TGTGCCTGGAGTCGAACGAGCTCCTACGAGCAGTACTTC.

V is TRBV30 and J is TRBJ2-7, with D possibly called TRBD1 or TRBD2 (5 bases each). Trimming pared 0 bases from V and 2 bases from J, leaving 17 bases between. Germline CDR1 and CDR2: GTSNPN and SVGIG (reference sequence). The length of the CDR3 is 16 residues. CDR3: CAWSVLKGLRAYEQYF. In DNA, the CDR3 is TGTGCCTGGAGTGTACTAAAGGGGTTGAGGGCCTACGAGCAGTACTTC.

The CDR3: CAISDPGRRSTEQYF. CDR3 nucleotides: TGTGCCATCAGTGACCCGGGGCGCAGGTCCACCGAGCAGTACTTC. The chain couples TRBV10-3 to TRBJ2-5; D may be TRBD1 or TRBD2 (5 bases each). With the DNA end fitting TRBJ2-7 better, the J assignment may be wrong. The CDR3 runs 15 residues. Germline V CDR1 and CDR2: ENHRY, SYGVKD.

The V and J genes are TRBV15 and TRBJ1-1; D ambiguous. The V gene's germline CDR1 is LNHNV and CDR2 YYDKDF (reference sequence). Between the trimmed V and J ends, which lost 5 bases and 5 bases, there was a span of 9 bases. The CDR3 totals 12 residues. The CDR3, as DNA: TGTGCCACCAGCGGTAGATGGACTGAAGCTTTCTTT. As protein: CATSGRWTEAFF.

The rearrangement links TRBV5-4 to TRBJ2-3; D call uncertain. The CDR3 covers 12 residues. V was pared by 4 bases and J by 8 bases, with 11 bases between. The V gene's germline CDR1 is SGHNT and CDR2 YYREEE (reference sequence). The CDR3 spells CASSLSPGTQYF. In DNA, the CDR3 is TGTGCCAGCAGCCTAAGCCCCGGTACGCAGTATTTT.

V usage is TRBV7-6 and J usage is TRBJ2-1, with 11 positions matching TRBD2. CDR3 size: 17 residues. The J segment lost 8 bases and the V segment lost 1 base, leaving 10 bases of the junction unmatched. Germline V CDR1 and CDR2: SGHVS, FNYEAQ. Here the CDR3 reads CASSLGPLAGGRDEQFF. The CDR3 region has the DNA TGTGCCAGCAGCTTAGGACCCCTAGCGGGAGGTCGGGATGAGCAGTTCTTC.

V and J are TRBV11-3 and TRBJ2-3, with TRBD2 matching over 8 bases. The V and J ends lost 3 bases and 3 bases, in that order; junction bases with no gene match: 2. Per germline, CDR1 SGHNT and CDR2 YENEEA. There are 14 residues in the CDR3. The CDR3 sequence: CASSFGGATDTQYF. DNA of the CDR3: TGTGCCAGCAGCTTCGGGGGGGCAACAGATACGCAGTATTTT.

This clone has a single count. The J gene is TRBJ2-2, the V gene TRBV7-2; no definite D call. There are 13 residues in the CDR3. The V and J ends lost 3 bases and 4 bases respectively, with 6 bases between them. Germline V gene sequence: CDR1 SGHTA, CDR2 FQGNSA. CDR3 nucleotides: TGTGCCAGCAGCTTCAAGCTCACCGGGGAGCTGTTTTTT. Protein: CASSFKLTGELFF.

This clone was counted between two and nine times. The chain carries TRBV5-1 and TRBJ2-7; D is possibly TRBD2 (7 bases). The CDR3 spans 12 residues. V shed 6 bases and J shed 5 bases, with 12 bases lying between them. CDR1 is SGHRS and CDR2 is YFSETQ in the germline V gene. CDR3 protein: CASTGGVNEQYF. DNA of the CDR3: TGCGCCAGCACGGGGGGCGTGAACGAGCAGTACTTC. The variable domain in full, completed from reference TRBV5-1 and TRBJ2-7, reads KAGVTQTPRYLIKTRGQQVTLSCSPISGHRSVSWYQQTPGQGLQFLFEYFSETQRNKGNFPGRFSGRQFSNSRSEMNVSTLELGDSALYLCASTGGVNEQYFGPGTRLTVT.

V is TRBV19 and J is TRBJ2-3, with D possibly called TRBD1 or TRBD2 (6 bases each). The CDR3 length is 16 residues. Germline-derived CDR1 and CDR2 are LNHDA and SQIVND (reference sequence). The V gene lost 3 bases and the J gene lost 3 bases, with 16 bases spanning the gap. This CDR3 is CASSISGGGLTDTQYF. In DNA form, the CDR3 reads TGTGCCAGTAGTATCTCCGGTGGGGGGCTAACAGATACGCAGTATTTT.

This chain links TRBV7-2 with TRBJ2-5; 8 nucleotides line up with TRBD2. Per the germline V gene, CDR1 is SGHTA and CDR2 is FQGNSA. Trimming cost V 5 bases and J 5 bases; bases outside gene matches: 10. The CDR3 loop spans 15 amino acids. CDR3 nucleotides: TGTGCCAGCAGCCTAGACGGGGGGGCCCGGGAGACCCAGTACTTC. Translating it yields CASSLDGGARETQYF.

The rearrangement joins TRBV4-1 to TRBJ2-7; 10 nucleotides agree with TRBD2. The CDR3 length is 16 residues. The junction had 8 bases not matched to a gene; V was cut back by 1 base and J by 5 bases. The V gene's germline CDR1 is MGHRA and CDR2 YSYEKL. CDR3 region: CASSQGTSGILNEQYF. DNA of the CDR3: TGCGCCAGCAGCCAAGGGACTAGCGGCATCCTAAACGAGCAGTACTTC.